This TCR beta chain was captured in a study of monozygotic twins with cystic fibrosis. Study results and limitations: Co-twins had the most similar V usage for 13 of 16 pairs, J for 8. Age, concordance and disease severity did not associate with shared CDR3 numbers. Unrelated CF individuals shared fewer identical clonotypes than monozygotic CF twins. Low clonality (median around 0.009) suggested a mostly naive repertoire.

The germline CDR1 and CDR2 sequences are SGHTA and FQGNSA. V gave up 5 bases and J gave up 5 bases; unmatched junction bases: 7. This CDR3 is 15 amino acids long. Data came from immunoSEQ multiplex PCR; TCRdb stores just in-frame clones and leaves some out. The sample has about 22,000 clones; about 97% are singletons. About this clone: No antigen is known for it.

The sequence was collected from a girl between 10 and 17 years old with cystic fibrosis. The sample consisted of blood. This sequence joins TRBV7-2 and TRBJ1-5; the match to TRBD1 covers 9 bases. The CDR3 region has the DNA TGTGCCAGCAGCCGAGGGACAGGGCGGCATCAGCCCCAGCATTTT. Translated, it gives CASSRGTGRHQPQHF.